The T cell receptor beta chain described here comes from a study of blood T cells in healthy people across ages. General study points: In the absence of known donor CMV status, changes in expanded clonotypes were possibly confounded. Strongly correlated with naive T cell percentage was TCR beta diversity.

The study isolated at least 6.5 million PBMCs from each sample. The CDR3 consists of 16 residues. Per the germline V gene, CDR1 is LGHDT and CDR2 is YNNKEL (reference sequence). Losses at the gene ends were 4 bases for V and 8 bases for J; bases not matched to a gene: 15. Through a sample-barcoded 5' primer and a J-beta primer mix, a second PCR was run for roughly 6 to 11 cycles. TCRdb re-derived calls from the 5' RACE reads in MiXCR, one entry per CDR3 protein. The top ten hold roughly 13% of the sample, which has approximately 900,000 distinct CDR3 sequences, roughly 48% seen once. To note about this clonotype: Antigen unknown.

This clonotype was sampled from a man aged 30 to 45 in good health. Sequenced input: blood. The chain uses TRBV3-1 and TRBJ1-2, with 8 bases lining up with TRBD1. The DNA of the CDR3 is TGTGCCAGCAGCCGAAACGCTGGACAGGGCGCGGGCGGCTACACCTTC. It yields the protein CASSRNAGQGAGGYTF.